The 9 T cell receptor beta chains below all came from one sample that was sequenced in a study of neoadjuvant nivolumab and ipilimumab in lung cancer. Sequenced by immunoSEQ multiplex PCR; TCRdb stores in-frame clones only, minus some. The sample holds around 13,000 clones, around 70% seen once. The material sequenced was peripheral blood, taken after neoadjuvant nivolumab, alone or with ipilimumab, at or shortly before surgery. The source of these receptors is an adult with non-small cell lung cancer.

V gene TRBV5-4 combines with J gene TRBJ2-3; D tentatively fits TRBD1 or TRBD2 (5 bases each). The CDR3 runs to 16 residues. The ends were cut back, 4 bases at V and 2 bases at J, with 17 bases in the middle. Per the germline V gene, CDR1 is SGHNT and CDR2 is YYREEE (reference sequence). CDR3 in DNA: TGTGCCAGCAGCCTGGACCCTGAGGGGCCCACAGATACGCAGTATTTT. It codes for CASSLDPEGPTDTQYF.

CDR3 sequence: CASSIGTGGVHYEQYF. DNA of the CDR3: TGTGCCAGCTCGATTGGGACAGGGGGCGTCCACTACGAGCAGTACTTC. The V and J genes are TRBV18 and TRBJ2-7, with TRBD1 matching 12 bases. The CDR3 extends over 16 amino acids. J lost 3 bases, V lost 6 bases, and 9 bases had no gene match. Germline CDR1 reads KGHSH; CDR2 reads LQKENI.

This clone was seen only a few times. This sequence joins TRBV7-2 and TRBJ2-7; D possibly uses TRBD1 or TRBD2 (7 bases each). Germline V gene sequence: CDR1 SGHTA, CDR2 FQGNSA. The CDR3 totals 13 residues. V lost 5 bases to trimming and J lost 8 bases, with 16 bases between them. CDR3 DNA: TGTGCCAGCAGCCCAGGGGGGGTGCGGAAGCAGTACTTC. The encoded protein is CASSPGGVRKQYF.

This clone turned up a few times. V is TRBV5-1 and J is TRBJ2-5, with a tentative D call TRBD2 (6 bases). V lost 6 bases, J lost 5 bases, and 14 bases lay in between. The CDR3 loop spans 13 amino acids. Germline lookup yields CDR1 SGHRS and CDR2 YFSETQ. The CDR3 DNA reads as TGCGCCAGCACGGGGGACGCCCAGGAGACCCAGTACTTC. Translating it yields CASTGDAQETQYF.

The V call is TRBV18, the J call TRBJ2-7; tentatively, D is TRBD2 (6 bases). V lost 3 bases, J lost 4 bases, and 16 bases lay in between. The CDR3 contains 15 residues. Germline V lookup: CDR1 KGHSH, CDR2 LQKENI. The CDR3 DNA sequence: TGTGCCAGCTCACCCCCGGGGGTTTTATCTTACGAGCAGTACTTC. Translated, it gives CASSPPGVLSYEQYF.

The V gene is TRBV6-5, the J gene TRBJ1-1; no reliable D call. V was pared by 4 bases and J by 2 bases, with 11 bases between. The CDR3 length is 14 residues. Germline V CDR1 and CDR2: MNHEY, SVGAGI. CDR3 loop: CASSLDPLNTEAFF. CDR3 DNA sequence: TGTGCCAGCAGTTTGGACCCGCTAAACACTGAAGCTTTCTTT.

This chain links TRBV7-2 with TRBJ1-1; D gene unclear. Germline CDR1 and CDR2: SGHTA and FQGNSA. V lost 0 bases and J 10 bases, leaving 9 bases between the germline ends. This CDR3 is built from 12 residues. The CDR3 nucleotides read TGTGCCAGCAGCTTAGCGCCGACGGGAGCTTTCTTT. This sequence encodes CASSLAPTGAFF.

Here the CDR3 reads CASSAWRNEQFF. DNA for the CDR3: TGTGCCAGCAGCGCTTGGCGCAATGAGCAGTTCTTC. The chain has TRBV7-9 and TRBJ2-1; D unresolved. The germline V gene encodes CDR1 SEHNR and CDR2 FQNEAQ (reference sequence). The CDR3 extends over 12 amino acids. The V gene lost 5 bases and the J gene lost 6 bases, with 8 bases spanning the gap.

The gene calls are TRBV18 and TRBJ1-5, with 7 bases fitting TRBD1. The ends lost 4 bases at V and 5 bases at J; junction bases unmatched: 8. The germline V gene has CDR1 KGHSH and CDR2 LQKENI. The CDR3 contains 15 residues. The CDR3 region has the DNA TGTGCCAGCTCACTACTACAGGGGAATGATCAGCCCCAGCATTTT. Its translation: CASSLLQGNDQPQHF. The variable domain in full, with the rest retrieved from reference TRBV18 and TRBJ1-5, is NAGVMQNPRHLVRRRGQEARLRCSPMKGHSHVYWYRQLPEEGLKFMVYLQKENIIDESGMPKERFSAEFPKEGPSILRIQQVVRGDSAAYFCASSLLQGNDQPQHFGDGTRLSIL.